One sample yielded the 9 T cell receptor beta chains listed below, sequenced in a study of blood T cells in healthy people across ages (dated by TCRdb to the mid-2010s). Libraries were made using 5' RACE. Sequenced using an Illumina HiSeq 2500. A second PCR of about 6 to 11 cycles was performed with a sample-barcoded 5' primer and a J-beta primer mix. In TCRdb, the public reads were trimmed at Q25 with fastp and aligned with MiXCR, with productive beta chains retained. Duplicate CDR3 protein sequences are folded into a single record with the most common DNA and genes. The sample profile shows about 1.7 million distinct CDR3 sequences; about 30% of them were found once. The ten largest make up roughly 8% of the sample. The sample taken for sequencing was blood. These receptor sequences come from a woman between 25 and 40 years old in good health.

This clonotype has just a few counts. The chain joins TRBV4-3 to TRBJ2-5; no reliable D call. V lost 0 bases and J 2 bases, leaving 10 bases between the germline ends. The germline gives CDR1 LGHNA, CDR2 YSLEER. The CDR3 has 15 amino acids. The chain's CDR3 is CASSQDSTAQETQYF. As DNA, the CDR3 is TGCGCCAGCAGCCAAGATTCCACAGCACAAGAGACCCAGTACTTC.

The chain carries TRBV28 and TRBJ2-1; 14 nucleotides agree with TRBD2. This CDR3 is built from 17 residues. Germline CDR1 MDHEN, CDR2 SYDVKM. V dropped 7 bases and J dropped 6; count of bases not matched to a gene: 11. CDR3 residues: CASTNINGLAGGNEQFF. Written as DNA, the CDR3 is TGTGCCAGCACAAACATCAATGGACTAGCGGGGGGCAATGAGCAGTTCTTC.

Note on this clonotype: A clone one base away is much larger, so this may be a read error. The V gene is TRBV12-3 or TRBV12-4, the J gene TRBJ2-6; weak D call: TRBD1 (5 bases). The CDR3 totals 16 residues. The chain's CDR3 is CASSLGSPSGANVPTF. CDR3 coding DNA: TGTGCCAGCAGTTTAGGAAGTCCCTCTGGGGCCAACGTCCCGACTTTC.

This chain connects TRBV6-1 to TRBJ2-5; D might be TRBD1 (5 bases). Trimming took off 2 bases at V and 5 bases at J, with 12 bases between the two ends. The CDR3 is made up of 14 amino acids. Germline V gene data show CDR1 as MNHNS and CDR2 as SASEGT. In DNA form, the CDR3 reads TGTGCCAGCAGTGAATTAAGGGGCTTGGAGACCCAGTACTTC. As protein: CASSELRGLETQYF.

The chain carries TRBV5-1 and TRBJ2-3; D not resolved. The CDR3 totals 13 residues. The germline V and J ends were trimmed by 2 bases and 3 bases, with 7 bases remaining between them. Germline V gene data show CDR1 as SGHRS and CDR2 as YFSETQ. The CDR3 region has the DNA TGCGCCAGCAGCTTCGACTGGACAGATACGCAGTATTTT. Translating it yields CASSFDWTDTQYF.

Points on this clonotype: A much larger clone lies one base from this, so it may be a read error. V usage is TRBV2 and J usage is TRBJ2-4; possibly TRBD1 or TRBD2 for D (6 bases each). The CDR3 extends over 15 amino acids. V gave up 0 bases and J gave up 13 bases, with 19 bases separating them. CDR1 is SNHLY and CDR2 is FYNNEI in the germline V gene. CDR3 protein: CASSEAEGGYNEQYF. CDR3 DNA sequence: TGTGCCAGCAGTGAAGCGGAGGGGGGCTACAATGAGCAGTACTTC.

This clonotype was detected many times. The CDR3 is CASSVIGQGHNEQFF. DNA of the CDR3: TGTGCCAGCAGCGTAATCGGACAGGGGCACAATGAGCAGTTCTTC. The chain is built from TRBV9 and TRBJ2-1, with TRBD1 matching over 9 bases. This CDR3 has 15 amino acids. Germline assignment: CDR1 SGDLS and CDR2 YYNGEE. After removal of 1 base from V and 5 bases from J, the junction contained 4 bases not matched to a gene.

The chain combines TRBV29-1 with TRBJ1-2; D possibly corresponds to TRBD1 (6 bases). Deletions cut 6 bases from V and 0 bases from J, with 14 bases between. The CDR3 runs to 14 residues. Germline loops: CDR1 SQVTM, CDR2 ANQGSEA. The CDR3: CSVQEGQSNYGYTF. Here the CDR3 DNA reads TGCAGCGTCCAAGAAGGACAGTCTAACTATGGCTACACCTTC.

This clonotype was counted a few times. The chain has TRBV7-9 and TRBJ1-2; 10 nucleotides line up with TRBD1. The CDR3 extends over 17 amino acids. The V gene's germline CDR1 is SEHNR and CDR2 FQNEAQ (reference sequence). J lost 4 bases, V lost 2 bases, and 10 bases had no gene match. DNA of the CDR3: TGTGCCAGCAGCTTAAACGGACAGGGGGTGGTGGGCTATGGCTACACCTTC. Its translation is CASSLNGQGVVGYGYTF.